Below, 19 T cell receptor beta chains from the same sample are listed, as sequenced in a study of shared clonotypes between healthy human individuals. Some clones are missing from TCRdb's copy, which holds only in-frame ones; the method was immunoSEQ multiplex PCR. The data show 450,000 to 500,000 clones, with about 84% seen just once and more than 9.5% held by the top ten. Material for sequencing was PBMCs. The receptors derive from a middle-aged woman in good health. Some clones in this sample may be carry-over from other donors' samples.

This clone was seen once. As DNA, the CDR3 is TGCGCCAGCAGCCCGGGCGGGCTAGCGGCGACGGATGAGCAGTTCTTC. As protein: CASSPGGLAATDEQFF. The chain is built from TRBV5-1 and TRBJ2-1, with TRBD2 matching 7 bases. The CDR3 runs to 16 residues. Germline CDR1 is SGHRS and CDR2 is YFSETQ. With V trimmed by 4 bases and J by 8 bases, 15 bases remained unmatched.

Regarding this clone: A much larger clone lies a single base off, so this may be a read error. The genes are TRBV18 and TRBJ2-1; 9 bases are a match to TRBD1. The CDR3 has 15 residues. Germline V gives CDR1 KGHSH, CDR2 LQKENI. The CDR3 bases are TGTGCCAGCTCACCGGGACAGGGCTCCTGCAATGAGCAGTTCTTC. The encoded protein is CASSPGQGSCNEQFF.

The rearrangement links TRBV7-7 to TRBJ2-3; D gene ambiguous. The germline gives CDR1 SSHAT, CDR2 FNYEAQ (reference sequence). The CDR3 length is 14 residues. V lost 2 bases and J 0 bases, leaving 6 bases between the germline ends. Here the CDR3 reads CASSLSPSTDTQYF. CDR3 bases: TGTGCCAGCAGCTTAAGTCCTAGCACAGATACGCAGTATTTT. Full variable domain (outside the CDR3, taken from reference TRBV7-7 and TRBJ2-3): GAGVSQSPRYKVTKRGQDVTLRCDPISSHATLYWYQQALGQGPEFLTYFNYEAQPDKSGLPSDRFSAERPEGSISTLTIQRTEQRDSAMYRCASSLSPSTDTQYFGPGTRLTVL.

This clone was detected a few times. The chain carries TRBV5-1 and TRBJ2-2; 12 bases align to TRBD2. Germline trimming cut 4 bases from V and 5 bases from J; bases unmatched to any gene: 12. This CDR3 is 18 amino acids long. Germline assignment: CDR1 SGHRS and CDR2 YFSETQ. CDR3 in amino acids: CASSVPSGLAGKTGELFF. The CDR3 DNA follows: TGCGCCAGCAGCGTCCCAAGTGGACTAGCGGGAAAAACCGGGGAGCTGTTTTTT. Full variable domain (rest looked up from reference TRBV5-1 and TRBJ2-2): KAGVTQTPRYLIKTRGQQVTLSCSPISGHRSVSWYQQTPGQGLQFLFEYFSETQRNKGNFPGRFSGRQFSNSRSEMNVSTLELGDSALYLCASSVPSGLAGKTGELFFGEGSRLTVL.

This clone was recorded only once. The rearrangement joins TRBV29-1 to TRBJ2-1, with TRBD1 identical over 10 bases. V shed 7 bases and J 16 bases; nucleotides not matched to a gene: 13. The germline gives CDR1 SQVTM, CDR2 ANQGSEA. The CDR3 length is 12 residues. CDR3 sequence (DNA): TGCAGCGCCTCGGTCGACCGGGACAGGGGTTTCTTC. Its translation is CSASVDRDRGFF.

The sample holds one count of this clone. This chain links TRBV27 with TRBJ2-3; D is ambiguous. Per germline, CDR1 MNHEY and CDR2 SMNVEV (reference sequence). The V end was cut by 5 bases, the J end by 3 bases, with 9 bases between. The length of the CDR3 is 13 residues. This chain's CDR3 is CASSPHQTDTQYF. The CDR3 DNA is TGTGCCAGCAGTCCCCATCAAACAGATACGCAGTATTTT.

The chain links TRBV30 to TRBJ1-4; D is undetermined. This CDR3 region has 14 residues. Germline V CDR1 and CDR2: GTSNPN, SVGIG (reference sequence). The V and J ends lost 1 base and 4 bases respectively, with 10 bases between them. CDR3 sequence (DNA): TGTGCCTGGAGTGGGACTCACAATAATGAAAAACTGTTTTTT. Its translation is CAWSGTHNNEKLFF.

This sequence joins TRBV20-1 and TRBJ2-1, with D hard to call. This CDR3 comprises 10 residues. Germline CDR1 reads DFQATT; CDR2 reads SNEGSKA (reference sequence). V lost 3 bases and J 8 bases, leaving 5 bases between the germline ends. CDR3 bases: TGCAGTGCTAGCCAGGATGAGCAGTTCTTC. Protein: CSASQDEQFF.

The gene calls are TRBV7-6 and TRBJ2-2; a possible D gene is TRBD1 (6 bases). Germline CDR1 and CDR2: SGHVS and FNYEAQ. This CDR3 has 16 amino acids. V lost 0 bases and J lost 0, with 8 bases in between. The CDR3 nucleotides read TGTGCCAGCAGCTTAGCGCAGGGGACGAACACCGGGGAGCTGTTTTTT. This gives the protein CASSLAQGTNTGELFF.

With regard to this clone: With a far larger clone one base away, a read error is the likely cause. This chain connects TRBV2 to TRBJ1-4; 9 nucleotides agree with TRBD1. Germline V gene lookup returns CDR1 SNHLY and CDR2 FYNNEI. The CDR3 loop spans 14 amino acids. The CDR3 sequence is CASSTDRGSERLFF. CDR3 sequence (DNA): TGTGCCAGCAGTACGGACAGGGGAAGTGAAAGACTGTTTTTT.

This chain uses TRBV19 with TRBJ1-2; D unclear. The germline CDR1 and CDR2 sequences are LNHDA and SQIVND (reference sequence). The germline V and J ends were trimmed by 1 base and 2 bases, with 8 bases remaining between them. The CDR3 covers 14 residues. The DNA for the CDR3 is TGTGCCAGTAGTATAGGTGCCAGGAACTATGGCTACACCTTC. Residues: CASSIGARNYGYTF.

This sequence joins TRBV4-3 and TRBJ2-7, with TRBD1 matching 8 bases. The CDR3 is 16 residues long. The germline V gene encodes CDR1 LGHNA and CDR2 YSLEER. With 0 bases clipped from V and 1 base from J, the junction kept 5 bases outside the gene matches. The CDR3 DNA sequence: TGCGCCAGCAGCCAAGACAAGTGGACAGGGTCCTACGAGCAGTACTTC. This sequence encodes CASSQDKWTGSYEQYF.

This clone was counted between two and nine times. This sequence joins TRBV10-3 and TRBJ2-1; unclear D gene. Germline CDR1 and CDR2: ENHRY and SYGVKD. This CDR3 has 15 amino acids. Trimming stripped 1 base from V and 2 bases from J, with 9 bases between. This CDR3 is CAISEYALAYNEQFF. CDR3 in DNA: TGTGCCATCAGTGAGTATGCACTTGCCTACAATGAGCAGTTCTTC.

The V call is TRBV25-1, the J call TRBJ1-1, with D possibly being TRBD1 (5 bases). The CDR3 runs 13 residues. CDR1 is MGHDK, CDR2 SYGVNS, per germline. With 5 bases removed from V and 5 bases from J, the gap between germline ends came to 12 bases. The CDR3: CASSSGGGTEAFF. As DNA, the CDR3 is TGTGCCAGCAGTTCGGGGGGGGGTACTGAAGCTTTCTTT.

With respect to this clone: This same CDR3 is encoded by further DNA sequences in the sample. The CDR3 region is CATSNRYEQYF. The CDR3 DNA is TGTGCCACCAGCAACCGGTACGAGCAGTACTTC. V is TRBV15 and J is TRBJ2-7; no clear D. CDR3 length: 11 residues. Between the trimmed V and J ends, which lost 4 bases and 4 bases, there was a span of 5 bases. Germline V CDR1 and CDR2: LNHNV, YYDKDF (reference sequence).

This rearrangement joins TRBV19 to TRBJ2-3; 7 nucleotides align to TRBD1. The CDR3 extends over 15 amino acids. J was trimmed by 4 bases and V by 3 bases; bases with no gene match: 7. Germline CDR1 and CDR2: LNHDA and SQIVND (reference sequence). The CDR3 sequence: CASSMMTGSADTQYF. DNA of the CDR3: TGTGCCAGTAGTATGATGACAGGGTCAGCAGATACGCAGTATTTT.

The chain employs TRBV28 and TRBJ1-5; 9 bases fit TRBD1. CDR1 is MDHEN and CDR2 is SYDVKM in the germline V gene. The CDR3 contains 15 residues. V was pared by 6 bases and J by 3 bases, with 6 bases of the junction left unmatched. CDR3 amino acids: CASSLDRGNNQPQHF. In nucleotides, the CDR3 is TGTGCCAGCAGCCTCGACAGGGGGAACAATCAGCCCCAGCATTTT.

J is TRBJ2-2 and V is TRBV5-6; no firm D call. Trimming left V 3 bases short and J 2 bases short, with 17 bases between. This CDR3 is built from 17 residues. Germline V lookup: CDR1 SGHDT, CDR2 YYEEEE. In nucleotides, the CDR3 is TGTGCCAGCAGCTCCCTTGCTGAGGAGATTAACACCGGGGAGCTGTTTTTT. Translation: CASSSLAEEINTGELFF. The full variable domain, completed using reference TRBV5-6 and TRBJ2-2, is DAGVTQSPTHLIKTRGQQVTLRCSPKSGHDTVSWYQQALGQGPQFIFQYYEEEERQRGNFPDRFSGHQFPNYSSELNVNALLLGDSALYLCASSSLAEEINTGELFFGEGSRLTVL.

The CDR3 DNA sequence: TGTGCCAGCAGTCGGGGGGAAGTAAGTGAAAAACTGTTTTTT. This sequence encodes CASSRGEVSEKLFF. The V and J genes are TRBV2 and TRBJ1-4; a weak D match, TRBD1 (5 bases). Germline V gives CDR1 SNHLY, CDR2 FYNNEI. CDR3 length equals 14 residues. V was pared by 5 bases and J by 7 bases, with 14 bases between.